The 5 T cell receptor beta chains below were found in one sample sequenced in a study of cytomegalovirus exposure and HLA in healthy donors. 60 Vbeta and 13 Jbeta primers were used in PCR. This table comes from immunoSEQ multiplex PCR, and its TCRdb copy is limited to in-frame clones, with some not included. Among 150,000 or so clones listed, roughly three quarters were seen once. Material: PBMCs. The receptors were gathered from a woman in her forties or fifties in good health and CMV-seropositive.

The chain couples TRBV2 to TRBJ1-5; D gene uncertain. From germline, CDR1 is SNHLY and CDR2 FYNNEI. V lost 9 bases and J lost 6, with 15 bases in between. The CDR3 length is 13 residues. CDR3 loop: CASSTGSGQPQHF. CDR3 coding DNA: TGTGCCAGTTCGACCGGGTCGGGTCAGCCCCAGCATTTT.

The chain couples TRBV28 to TRBJ1-2, with 8 bases fitting TRBD1. V lost 6 bases to trimming and J lost 2 bases; unmatched junction nucleotides: 23. CDR1 and CDR2 from the germline V gene are MDHEN and SYDVKM. CDR3 length equals 20 residues. The CDR3, as DNA: TGTGCCAGCAGCGGGATGGACAGGGCAAAAGCCAAGCCGTCCAACTATGGCTACACCTTC. Its protein product is CASSGMDRAKAKPSNYGYTF.

Notes on this clone: One junction end does not reproduce the germline sequence, and a read error may be involved. The V gene is TRBV7-7, the J gene TRBJ2-1; 8 bases fit TRBD1. Germline CDR1 reads SSHAT; CDR2 reads FNYEAQ (reference sequence). This CDR3 comprises 14 residues. The CDR3 sequence is CASSLLDRGNEQFF. CDR3 coding DNA: TGTGCTAGCAGCTTACTCGACAGGGGTAATGAGCAGTTCTTC.

This chain links TRBV5-1 with TRBJ2-3; D is perhaps TRBD1 (6 bases). In germline, CDR1 is SGHRS, CDR2 YFSETQ. V gave up 4 bases and J gave up 3 bases, with 15 bases separating them. This CDR3 is 15 amino acids long. In DNA form, the CDR3 reads TGCGCCAGCAGCCCGCACGGGCAGGGGACAGATACGCAGTATTTT. Its translation is CASSPHGQGTDTQYF.

The chain employs TRBV5-1 and TRBJ2-5; D is uncertain. V lost 4 bases, J lost 1 base, and 8 bases lay in between. The CDR3 sequence is 13 residues long. The V gene's germline CDR1 is SGHRS and CDR2 YFSETQ. CDR3 protein: CASSPLVQETQYF. Written as DNA, the CDR3 is TGCGCCAGCAGCCCCTTAGTCCAAGAGACCCAGTACTTC. Full variable domain (outside the CDR3, taken from reference TRBV5-1 and TRBJ2-5): KAGVTQTPRYLIKTRGQQVTLSCSPISGHRSVSWYQQTPGQGLQFLFEYFSETQRNKGNFPGRFSGRQFSNSRSEMNVSTLELGDSALYLCASSPLVQETQYFGPGTRLLVL.